This TCR beta chain was sequenced for a study of T cell clones after liver transplantation. The repertoire was sequenced with immunoSEQ multiplex PCR; TCRdb's copy has only in-frame clones and lacks some. The sample contains approximately 75,000 clones, 75% to 85% of which appear only once. The CDR3 is made up of 15 amino acids. V was pared by 5 bases and J by 2 bases, with 10 bases between. The germline CDR1 and CDR2 sequences are LNHDA and SQIVND (reference sequence). This clonotype was sampled from a human patient who received a liver transplant. Some T cells may be graft donor cells. This chain connects TRBV19 to TRBJ2-6; a weak D match, TRBD2 (5 bases). Sequencing was performed on CD4+ T cells from blood, taken 12 months after liver transplant. Here the CDR3 DNA reads TGTGCCAGTAGTCACGGGAACACTGGGGCCAACGTCCTGACTTTC. Translated, it gives CASSHGNTGANVLTF.